What follows are 29 T cell receptor beta chains derived from one specimen sequenced in a study of shared clonotypes between healthy human individuals. The protocol was immunoSEQ multiplex PCR, while the TCRdb copy is restricted to in-frame clones and leaves out a portion. The table records 490,000 or so clones, 79% of them present only once. The sample taken for sequencing was PBMCs. Receptor source: a woman in her thirties or forties in good health. Some clones in this sample may be carry-over from other donors' samples.

V is TRBV10-3 and J is TRBJ1-1; TRBD1 aligns across 7 bases. The trim removed 4 bases at V and 5 bases at J, leaving 10 bases unmatched. The CDR3 totals 15 residues. Germline V CDR1 and CDR2: ENHRY, SYGVKD. CDR3 sequence (DNA): TGTGCCATCAGTGTTGAGGGGGCAAGTGGGACTGAAGCTTTCTTT. Amino acids: CAISVEGASGTEAFF.

The chain has TRBV1 and TRBJ1-1; TRBD1, the D gene given by the table, was not confirmed from the DNA. TRBV1 has pseudogene status. The CDR3 contains 14 residues. The CDR3: CTSGGQGMNTEAFF. CDR3 nucleotide sequence: TGCACCAGCGGGGGACAGGGGATGAACACTGAAGCTTTCTTT.

Concerning this clone itself: This likely reflects a read error, since a far larger clone is one base away. Distinct nucleotide sequences in the sample also encode this CDR3. This chain links TRBV7-9 with TRBJ2-5, with a weak D call TRBD2 (6 bases). Looked up from germline, CDR1 is SEHNR and CDR2 is FQNEAQ (reference sequence). The CDR3 is 13 residues long. Deletions cut 9 bases from V and 1 base from J, with 12 bases between. As DNA, the CDR3 is TGTGCCAGTACCCTGGGGGGCCAAGAGACCCAGTACTTC. As protein: CASTLGGQETQYF.

The CDR3, as DNA: TGTGCCGGGCCCCGGGACAGGGGAATTCGCTATGGCTACACCTTC. It codes for CAGPRDRGIRYGYTF. The rearrangement links TRBV2 to TRBJ1-2, with 10 bases that match TRBD1. The trim removed 11 bases at V and 4 bases at J, leaving 13 bases unmatched. Germline values: CDR1 SNHLY, CDR2 FYNNEI. This CDR3 has 15 amino acids.

The V gene is TRBV29-1, the J gene TRBJ2-1; 9 bases line up with TRBD2. From germline, CDR1 is SQVTM and CDR2 ANQGSEA. V lost 7 bases to trimming and J lost 8 bases; unmatched junction nucleotides: 3. This CDR3 is built from 11 residues. CDR3 loop: CSAKREDEQFF. In DNA, the CDR3 is TGCAGCGCCAAGCGGGAGGATGAGCAGTTCTTC.

The chain is built from TRBV11-3 and TRBJ2-5; 7 nucleotides agree with TRBD2. The CDR3 loop spans 13 amino acids. Germline-derived CDR1 and CDR2 are SGHNT and YENEEA. V was clipped by 4 bases and J by 2 bases; unmatched bases: 1. As DNA, the CDR3 is TGTGCCAGCAGCTGGGGACTACAAGAGACCCAGTACTTC. Translated: CASSWGLQETQYF.

The rearrangement joins TRBV27 to TRBJ2-7; 7 bases match TRBD2. The CDR3 extends over 15 amino acids. Unmatched junction bases numbered 8, after V lost 6 bases and J lost 0 bases. The germline V gene encodes CDR1 MNHEY and CDR2 SMNVEV (reference sequence). In DNA form, the CDR3 reads TGTGCCAGCAGGCCCACCGGGACTAACTCCTACGAGCAGTACTTC. This codes for CASRPTGTNSYEQYF.

The chain links TRBV27 to TRBJ2-7; 7 bases line up with TRBD2. Germline V lookup: CDR1 MNHEY, CDR2 SMNVEV (reference sequence). The trim removed 4 bases at V and 6 bases at J, leaving 12 bases unmatched. The CDR3 contains 15 residues. The CDR3: CASSSLRGRAVEQYF. The CDR3 DNA reads TGTGCCAGCAGTTCCCTTCGGGGGAGGGCCGTCGAGCAGTACTTC.

V usage is TRBV7-3 and J usage is TRBJ2-1, with D unresolved. Between the trimmed V and J ends, which lost 5 bases and 5 bases, there was a span of 10 bases. Germline-derived CDR1 and CDR2 are SGHTA and FQGTGA. CDR3 size: 13 residues. The CDR3 loop reads CASSPTVNNEQFF. The CDR3 DNA follows: TGTGCCAGCAGCCCAACGGTAAACAATGAGCAGTTCTTC.

This CDR3 reads CASSAGTGAPYEQYF. The CDR3, as DNA: TGTGCCAGCAGCGCCGGGACAGGGGCCCCCTACGAGCAGTACTTC. J is TRBJ2-7 and V is TRBV5-4; 10 bases map to TRBD1. The J segment lost 2 bases and the V segment lost 4 bases, leaving 6 bases of the junction unmatched. In germline, CDR1 is SGHNT, CDR2 YYREEE (reference sequence). The CDR3 totals 15 residues.

The genes are TRBV6-1 and TRBJ1-2; 8 bases agree with TRBD1. The CDR3 is 15 amino acids. The germline V gene encodes CDR1 MNHNS and CDR2 SASEGT. Trimming cost V 4 bases and J 7 bases; bases outside gene matches: 11. Written as DNA, the CDR3 is TGTGCCAGCAGTGGACAGGGGCCGGCATTGGGTGGCTACACCTTC. Residues: CASSGQGPALGGYTF.

This clone was seen a few times. The chain is built from TRBV19 and TRBJ1-4; TRBD1 agrees at 7 bases. Losses at the gene ends were 5 bases for V and 8 bases for J; bases not matched to a gene: 8. Germline loops: CDR1 LNHDA, CDR2 SQIVND (reference sequence). The CDR3 contains 14 residues. The CDR3 protein is CASSVTGMVEKLFF. The CDR3 coding sequence is TGTGCCAGTAGTGTGACAGGGATGGTCGAAAAACTGTTTTTT.

This clone was seen just once. This CDR3 reads CASSSRDRVGGYTF. CDR3 sequence (DNA): TGTGCCAGCAGCTCCCGTGACAGGGTAGGCGGCTACACCTTC. This chain joins TRBV7-2 and TRBJ1-2, with 7 bases fitting TRBD1. The CDR3 extends over 14 amino acids. With V trimmed by 4 bases and J by 8 bases, 10 bases remained unmatched. Looked up from germline, CDR1 is SGHTA and CDR2 is FQGNSA.

The V and J genes are TRBV11-1 and TRBJ2-6; D call uncertain. The CDR3 is made up of 16 amino acids. The V gene lost 5 bases and the J gene lost 5 bases, with 16 bases spanning the gap. CDR1 SGHAT and CDR2 FQDESV come from the germline V gene (reference sequence). CDR3 protein: CASSLGRAGRANVLTF. CDR3 coding DNA: TGTGCCAGCAGCCTCGGACGGGCTGGAAGGGCCAACGTCCTGACTTTC.

V and J are TRBV11-1 and TRBJ2-1; TRBD2 matches 10 bases. The germline V gene has CDR1 SGHAT and CDR2 FQDESV (reference sequence). Trimming removed 8 bases from V and 4 bases from J; junction bases left unmatched: 8. The CDR3 totals 15 residues. CDR3 sequence: CASGSGLAVYNEQFF. The CDR3 DNA sequence: TGTGCCAGCGGTAGCGGACTAGCGGTATACAATGAGCAGTTCTTC. Full variable domain (missing parts from reference TRBV11-1 and TRBJ2-1): EAEVAQSPRYKITEKSQAVAFWCDPISGHATLYWYRQILGQGPELLVQFQDESVVDDSQLPKDRFSAERLKGVDSTLKIQPAELGDSAMYLCASGSGLAVYNEQFFGPGTRLTVL.

The chain recombines TRBV5-4 with TRBJ1-5; D uncertain. Germline V CDR1 and CDR2: SGHNT, YYREEE (reference sequence). This CDR3 region has 12 residues. The V end was cut by 0 bases, the J end by 9 bases, with 7 bases between. CDR3 loop: CASSLAAGPQHF. The CDR3 nucleotides are TGTGCCAGCAGCTTGGCGGCGGGGCCCCAGCATTTT.

With respect to this clone: The identical CDR3 is also encoded by other nucleotide sequences in the sample. J is TRBJ2-7 and V is TRBV7-9; tentatively, D is TRBD1 (6 bases). Per germline, CDR1 SEHNR and CDR2 FQNEAQ (reference sequence). The germline V and J ends were trimmed by 2 bases and 3 bases, with 8 bases remaining between them. CDR3 size: 13 residues. The CDR3 sequence is CASSLLQGYEQYF. CDR3 nucleotide sequence: TGTGCCAGCAGCTTACTACAGGGCTACGAGCAGTACTTC.

The chain recombines TRBV28 with TRBJ2-1; D may be TRBD2 (6 bases). The germline gives CDR1 MDHEN, CDR2 SYDVKM. The germline V and J ends were trimmed by 0 bases and 5 bases, with 17 bases remaining between them. The CDR3 is 17 residues long. This CDR3 reads CASSLWGGPRLNNEQFF. The CDR3 DNA is TGTGCCAGCAGTTTATGGGGGGGTCCTCGACTAAACAATGAGCAGTTCTTC. The variable domain in full, completed from reference TRBV28 and TRBJ2-1, reads DVKVTQSSRYLVKRTGEKVFLECVQDMDHENMFWYRQDPGLGLRLIYFSYDVKMKEKGDIPEGYSVSREKKERFSLILESASTNQTSMYLCASSLWGGPRLNNEQFFGPGTRLTVL.

The table lists this clone with a few counts. The rearrangement uses TRBV2 and TRBJ1-5; D unresolved. Trimming removed 7 bases at V and 10 bases at J, with 14 bases between. CDR3 size: 12 residues. Germline CDR1 and CDR2: SNHLY and FYNNEI. The CDR3 sequence: CASTPVTDPQHF. In nucleotides, the CDR3 is TGTGCCAGCACCCCGGTGACGGACCCCCAGCATTTT.

V is TRBV2 and J is TRBJ2-7; perhaps TRBD2 as D (5 bases). The CDR3 is made up of 16 amino acids. Germline V gene data show CDR1 as SNHLY and CDR2 as FYNNEI. V lost 6 bases and J 6 bases, leaving 24 bases between the germline ends. Here the CDR3 DNA reads TGTGCCAGCAGGCGAGGACTGGTGATCTTCCCAAGCGAGCAGTACTTC. Translation: CASRRGLVIFPSEQYF.

The CDR3 reads CASSSNTEAFF. CDR3 nucleotide sequence: TGCGCCAGCAGCTCGAACACTGAAGCTTTCTTT. The chain employs TRBV5-1 and TRBJ1-1; D remains unclear. The germline V and J ends were trimmed by 3 bases and 1 base, with 1 base remaining between them. This CDR3 comprises 11 residues. CDR1 is SGHRS and CDR2 is YFSETQ in the germline V gene.

The V call is TRBV5-1, the J call TRBJ2-3; D ambiguous. Germline-derived CDR1 and CDR2 are SGHRS and YFSETQ. The CDR3 consists of 14 residues. The V gene lost 0 bases and the J gene lost 6 bases, with 11 bases spanning the gap. This chain's CDR3 is CASSLGFGSDTQYF. CDR3 nucleotide sequence: TGCGCCAGCAGCTTGGGGTTTGGTTCGGATACGCAGTATTTT.

Comments on this clone: One end of the junction fails to match germline, which may point to a read error. The rearrangement links TRBV15 to TRBJ2-7, with unresolved D. The germline CDR1 and CDR2 sequences are LNHNV and YYDKDF (reference sequence). The CDR3 is 12 residues long. The chain's CDR3 is CATSRDLEMKTF. In DNA, the CDR3 is TGTGCCACCAGCAGAGACCTCGAGATGAAGACGTTC.

The rearrangement links TRBV27 to TRBJ2-3; 7 bases fit TRBD1. Germline CDR1 and CDR2: MNHEY and SMNVEV (reference sequence). This CDR3 has 14 amino acids. J was trimmed by 0 bases and V by 6 bases; bases with no gene match: 3. CDR3 sequence (DNA): TGTGCCAGCAGGGACAGGCCAAGCACAGATACGCAGTATTTT. It specifies CASRDRPSTDTQYF.

J is TRBJ2-5 and V is TRBV28, with D perhaps TRBD2 (6 bases). With the DNA end fitting TRBJ2-7 better, the J assignment may be wrong. CDR1 is MDHEN, CDR2 SYDVKM, per germline. This CDR3 comprises 13 residues. CDR3 in DNA: TGTGCCAGCAGTTTCCTTGCGGGGTACGAGCAGTACTTC. Protein product: CASSFLAGYEQYF.

The V and J genes are TRBV5-1 and TRBJ2-5; 12 bases are shared with TRBD2. J was trimmed by 5 bases and V by 0 bases; bases with no gene match: 2. CDR1 SGHRS and CDR2 YFSETQ come from the germline V gene. The CDR3 is 15 amino acids. The CDR3 region is CASSLGLAGAETQYF. As DNA, the CDR3 is TGCGCCAGCAGCTTGGGACTAGCGGGAGCGGAGACCCAGTACTTC.

Only a few counts were recorded for this clone. This sequence joins TRBV7-6 and TRBJ2-5, with 8 bases aligning to TRBD1. Germline assignment: CDR1 SGHVS and CDR2 FNYEAQ. The CDR3 loop spans 15 amino acids. V shed 5 bases and J 4 bases; nucleotides not matched to a gene: 9. The chain's CDR3 is CASSGPRGRVETQYF. The DNA for the CDR3 is TGTGCCAGCAGCGGGCCCAGGGGGCGCGTAGAGACCCAGTACTTC.

V is TRBV27 and J is TRBJ2-7, with TRBD1 identical over 7 bases. Germline CDR1 is MNHEY and CDR2 is SMNVEV (reference sequence). Trimming at V came to 5 bases and at J to 6 bases, leaving 7 bases not matched to a gene. This CDR3 comprises 13 residues. CDR3 sequence: CASSPWDSGEQYF. For the CDR3, the DNA is TGTGCCAGCAGTCCGTGGGACAGCGGCGAGCAGTACTTC.

Points on this clone: A single base is all that separates this from a far larger clone, so a read error is likely. The chain joins TRBV30 to TRBJ2-6; D may correspond to TRBD1 or TRBD2 (5 bases each). CDR3 length equals 16 residues. CDR1 is GTSNPN, CDR2 SVGIG, per germline (reference sequence). As DNA, the CDR3 is TGTGCCTGGAGTGTTACGGGGTTCTCTGGGGCCAACGCCCTGACTTTC. The encoded protein is CAWSVTGFSGANALTF.